The following is a T cell receptor (beta chain) sequence with its context. It lacks a known antigen. The sample holds no much larger clone one base away, and base qualities are not on file. Receptor amplification or capture employed PCR. The instrument given in TCRdb is Illumina HiSeq 2500. To reduce PCR and sequencing biases, unique molecular identifiers were incorporated into the TCR beta cDNA libraries. Per 1 to 10 million input T cells, some 500,000 cDNA molecules were obtained, such that each molecule approximated one T cell. The patient libraries were prepared and sequenced with the same protocol used for the earlier healthy control dataset. Within a given batch, samples were prepared together, multiplexed and sequenced on the same HiSeq lane. Per the original workflow: Raw barcoded reads were processed with MIGEC, discarding single-read molecular identifier groups before consensus assembly and CDR3 extraction. VDJtools was used for post-analysis of the clonotype tables, with diversity normalized by down-sampling every dataset to the smallest sample size. In repertoire overlap clustering, CDR3 amino acid sequences, but not nucleotide sequences, were matched to correct batch-related cross-sample contamination. TCRdb reanalyzed the raw reads on its own, using fastp at Q25 for trimming and MiXCR for clone calling, and kept in-frame beta chains. For every CDR3 protein sequence, its rows merge into one entry that carries the most common genes and DNA. TCRdb, not the original authors, processed these V and J calls. The sample table records hundreds of thousands of distinct CDR3 sequences; roughly 47% of these occur just once. The ten largest clones add up to about 1.8% of the sample.

This specimen comes from a study of post-analysis software for immune sequencing data (dated by TCRdb to between 2014 and 2017). Describing the broader study: Recorded disease courses included relapsing-remitting, secondary progressive and progressive-relapsing multiple sclerosis, with some patients lacking subtype annotation. The patient repertoires were set against around ten previously published healthy control repertoires from donors whose ages ranged from roughly 6 to 25 years. A subset of samples was prepared in parallel using single-end sample barcoding, then pooled and co-amplified after Illumina adapter ligation.

Paper-wide results and their limitations: Normalized Chao1 diversity was significantly lower in multiple sclerosis patients than controls, suggesting substantial peripheral T-cell clonal expansion. Patients showed significantly higher frequencies than controls for about five TRBV segments, among them TRBV5-6, TRBV5-1 and TRBV20-1. Direct clustering with F measure revealed strong co-clustering of samples prepared in the same batch, which led to a batch-effect correction. The control group was slightly older than the multiple sclerosis patient group.

TCR beta repertoires were profiled from peripheral blood of over 10 young patients with multiple sclerosis to demonstrate the VDJtools post-analysis software. The multiple sclerosis patients were children and adolescents between about 6 and 15 years of age. Inclusive of the bounding cysteine and phenylalanine, the CDR3 is 14 residues long. Left in the record is the CDR3 DNA by itself, 42 bases read in frame from the first base. CDR1 DFQATT and CDR2 SNEGSKA were looked up in the germline V gene (reference sequence). The trim is 6 bases for V and 6 bases for J, with a gap of 18 bases between the germline ends.

The V gene is TRBV20-1 and the J gene is TRBJ2-1; the D gene may be TRBD1 or TRBD2, since each aligns over 6 bases. This receptor was obtained from a girl aged 10 to 17 with multiple sclerosis. Sequenced: blood. The CDR3 reads CSALGGPGSNEQFF. The bases are TGCAGTGCCCTCGGGGGCCCAGGGTCCAATGAGCAGTTCTTC.